This T cell receptor (beta chain) appears in the sequencing data of a study of blood T cells in healthy people across ages. Study in general: Using template switching, researchers captured about one barcoded beta molecule for each two T cells.

In each sample, at least 6.5 million PBMCs were isolated. Alongside a J-beta primer mix, a sample-barcoded 5' primer served in a second PCR lasting roughly 7 to 12 cycles. TCRdb reanalysed the 5' RACE reads using MiXCR and keeps one entry per CDR3 protein. There are 1.5 million or so distinct CDR3 sequences in the sample; approximately 40% occur only once, and around 8% lies in the top ten. The trim removed 2 bases at V and 0 bases at J, leaving 4 bases unmatched. Germline V lookup: CDR1 MNHNY, CDR2 SVGAGI (reference sequence). CDR3 size: 16 residues. The source of this sequence is a woman under 30 in good health. The sequencing input was blood. The chain recombines TRBV6-6 with TRBJ2-5; 9 bases match TRBD2. CDR3 DNA sequence: TGTGCCAGCAGTTACGGAGGGACTAGCCACCAAGAGACCCAGTACTTC. It specifies CASSYGGTSHQETQYF.